The 25 T cell receptor beta chains listed next were all sequenced from one sample in a study of OX40 agonist ivuxolimab in advanced cancers. Libraries were prepared through the immunoSEQ multiplex PCR assay. TCRdb took over this immuneACCESS table, retaining in-frame rearrangements with V and J assigned. Such tables are incomplete; in checked studies, under half of the missing clones stem from an unresolved V gene, and the remainder is unexplained. The table for this sample lists some 74,000 clones; around 94% of them were counted only once. The biggest ten clones account for around 10% of the sample. The sample here was CD4+ or CD8+ T cells sorted from blood, taken in a trial of the OX40 agonist ivuxolimab. All receptors come from an adult with an advanced solid tumor such as melanoma, head and neck, liver or kidney cancer.

The chain has TRBV7-9 and TRBJ1-3; possibly TRBD1 for D (6 bases). Deletions cut 5 bases from V and 4 bases from J, with 9 bases between. This CDR3 is 13 amino acids long. CDR1 is SEHNR, CDR2 FQNEAQ, per germline (reference sequence). In DNA, the CDR3 is TGTGCCAGCAGCGGGACACTAGGAAACACCATATATTTT. Translated, it gives CASSGTLGNTIYF. Combining the CDR3 with reference TRBV7-9 and TRBJ1-3 gives the whole variable domain DTGVSQNPRHKITKRGQNVTFRCDPISEHNRLYWYRQTLGQGPEFLTYFQNEAQLEKSRLLSDRFSAERPKGSFSTLEIQRTEQGDSAMYLCASSGTLGNTIYFGEGSWLTVV.

This chain links TRBV7-3 with TRBJ2-7; the D gene is possibly TRBD2 (6 bases). V lost 0 bases, J lost 0 bases, and 9 bases lay in between. Germline V CDR1 and CDR2: SGHTA, FQGTGA. CDR3 size: 15 residues. CDR3 protein: CASSLTGDSSYEQYF. The CDR3 nucleotides are TGTGCCAGCAGCTTAACTGGGGACTCCTCCTACGAGCAGTACTTC.

This sequence joins TRBV27 and TRBJ2-7; a possible D gene is TRBD1 (7 bases). V was trimmed by 5 bases and J by 4 bases, leaving 15 bases between them. CDR3 size: 14 residues. Per the germline V gene, CDR1 is MNHEY and CDR2 is SMNVEV (reference sequence). The CDR3 DNA is TGTGCCAGCAGTCCCCAGGGGGACTGGTACGAGCAGTACTTC. Translating gives CASSPQGDWYEQYF.

The CDR3: CASSPPGQETQYF. The CDR3 DNA is TGTGCCAGCAGCCCCCCGGGGCAAGAGACCCAGTACTTC. J is TRBJ2-5 and V is TRBV4-2, with a possible D match to TRBD2 (5 bases). Germline V gene sequence: CDR1 LGHNA, CDR2 YNFKEQ. This CDR3 comprises 13 residues. Trimming took 4 bases from V and 2 from J, leaving 8 bases between them.

This chain links TRBV7-3 with TRBJ2-7; D perhaps matches TRBD1 (6 bases). Germline lookup yields CDR1 SGHTA and CDR2 FQGTGA. This CDR3 has 15 residues. The V gene lost 5 bases and the J gene lost 2 bases, with 16 bases spanning the gap. The chain's CDR3 is CASSTYGGPAYEQYF. The CDR3 coding sequence is TGTGCCAGCAGCACGTATGGGGGCCCAGCCTACGAGCAGTACTTC.

This chain's CDR3 is CASSLALQLMNTEAFF. The CDR3 coding sequence is TGTGCCAGCAGCTTGGCCCTACAGCTAATGAACACTGAAGCTTTCTTT. This rearrangement joins TRBV5-6 to TRBJ1-1; D uncertain. The germline V gene encodes CDR1 SGHDT and CDR2 YYEEEE. With 0 bases removed from V and 0 bases from J, the gap between germline ends came to 12 bases. The CDR3 consists of 16 residues. The complete variable domain, with remaining parts taken from reference TRBV5-6 and TRBJ1-1, reads DAGVTQSPTHLIKTRGQQVTLRCSPKSGHDTVSWYQQALGQGPQFIFQYYEEEERQRGNFPDRFSGHQFPNYSSELNVNALLLGDSALYLCASSLALQLMNTEAFFGQGTRLTVV.

Only one count was recorded for this clone. V usage is TRBV7-6 and J usage is TRBJ2-1, with TRBD2 matching over 8 bases. This CDR3 region has 14 residues. V was pared by 5 bases and J by 6 bases, with 6 bases of the junction left unmatched. CDR1 SGHVS and CDR2 FNYEAQ come from the germline V gene. The CDR3, as DNA: TGTGCCAGCAGCGACCCGGGACTAGGCAATGAGCAGTTCTTC. Protein product: CASSDPGLGNEQFF.

This chain links TRBV6-4 with TRBJ2-1; 7 nucleotides align to TRBD1. The ends lost 0 bases at V and 4 bases at J; junction bases unmatched: 3. Germline CDR1 reads MRHNA; CDR2 reads SNTAGT. The CDR3 has 15 amino acids. CDR3 nucleotide sequence: TGTGCCAGCAGTGACTCGGGGACAGAGTACAATGAGCAGTTCTTC. It specifies CASSDSGTEYNEQFF.

The chain couples TRBV28 to TRBJ2-2; 7 nucleotides align to TRBD1. V shed 1 base and J 3 bases; nucleotides not matched to a gene: 5. The CDR3 contains 16 residues. Germline-derived CDR1 and CDR2 are MDHEN and SYDVKM. CDR3 loop: CASSLLRGPDTGELFF. Written as DNA, the CDR3 is TGTGCCAGCAGTTTATTAAGGGGGCCGGACACCGGGGAGCTGTTTTTT.

V is TRBV5-4 and J is TRBJ2-7, with 13 bases lining up with TRBD2. The CDR3 spans 18 residues. Germline V gene lookup returns CDR1 SGHNT and CDR2 YYREEE (reference sequence). Trimming cost V 5 bases and J 3 bases; bases outside gene matches: 14. CDR3 nucleotides: TGTGCCAGCAGTTCTACCCAGGGACTAGCGGGATGGAACTACGAGCAGTACTTC. This codes for CASSSTQGLAGWNYEQYF.

The chain links TRBV5-6 to TRBJ2-3; maybe TRBD2 (5 bases). The V end lost 0 bases, the J end lost 2 bases, and 16 bases lay between the germline ends. Germline CDR1 reads SGHDT; CDR2 reads YYEEEE. The CDR3 is made up of 17 amino acids. The CDR3 is CASSLGADSFYTDTQYF. In DNA form, the CDR3 reads TGTGCCAGCAGCTTGGGCGCGGACTCCTTCTACACAGATACGCAGTATTTT.

This clone was recorded only once. The CDR3 sequence: CASSLGSGKVNEQFF. The CDR3 coding sequence is TGTGCCAGCAGCTTGGGAAGCGGGAAGGTTAATGAGCAGTTCTTC. This rearrangement joins TRBV7-6 to TRBJ2-1; 7 bases fit TRBD2. Germline V lookup: CDR1 SGHVS, CDR2 FNYEAQ. Trimming removed 3 bases from V and 7 bases from J; junction bases left unmatched: 9. CDR3 length equals 15 residues.

This chain uses TRBV7-9 with TRBJ1-2; unclear D gene. CDR3 length: 18 amino acids. CDR1 is SEHNR, CDR2 FQNEAQ, per germline (reference sequence). Trimming took 0 bases from V and 1 from J, leaving 18 bases between them. The CDR3 is CASSLAPGSTAHNYGYTF. In DNA form, the CDR3 reads TGTGCCAGCAGCTTAGCCCCCGGTAGTACGGCACATAACTATGGCTACACCTTC. The full variable domain, its missing parts supplied by reference TRBV7-9 and TRBJ1-2, is DTGVSQNPRHKITKRGQNVTFRCDPISEHNRLYWYRQTLGQGPEFLTYFQNEAQLEKSRLLSDRFSAERPKGSFSTLEIQRTEQGDSAMYLCASSLAPGSTAHNYGYTFGSGTRLTVV.

The chain uses TRBV7-2 and TRBJ1-1; D is perhaps TRBD1 (5 bases). Looked up from germline, CDR1 is SGHTA and CDR2 is FQGNSA. CDR3 length equals 15 residues. The V end lost 0 bases, the J end lost 0 bases, and 8 bases lay between the germline ends. In nucleotides, the CDR3 is TGTGCCAGCAGCTTAGCTGGACACTTGAACACTGAAGCTTTCTTT. Translation: CASSLAGHLNTEAFF.

The V gene is TRBV7-9, the J gene TRBJ2-1; a possible D gene is TRBD2 (5 bases). From germline, CDR1 is SEHNR and CDR2 FQNEAQ (reference sequence). V was clipped by 4 bases and J by 15 bases, with 22 bases between them. This CDR3 has 14 residues. CDR3: CASSSWRQGSLWFF. CDR3 in DNA: TGTGCCAGCAGCTCGTGGAGGCAAGGGAGCTTATGGTTCTTC.

V and J are TRBV6-6 and TRBJ1-2; D is unclear. CDR3 size: 13 residues. CDR1 and CDR2 from the germline V gene are MNHNY and SVGAGI (reference sequence). Trimming shortened V by 5 bases and J by 5 bases, and 12 bases separated the two germline ends. The CDR3 coding sequence is TGTGCCAGCAGTCAAGGTCAAGGATATGGCTACACCTTC. Encoded protein: CASSQGQGYGYTF.

The CDR3, as DNA: TGTGCCTGGAGTGGGGGGACTAGCGCAGAGACCCAGTACTTC. Translated, it gives CAWSGGTSAETQYF. The chain joins TRBV30 to TRBJ2-5; 10 nucleotides agree with TRBD2. The CDR3 spans 14 residues. CDR1 is GTSNPN, CDR2 SVGIG, per germline (reference sequence). V lost 1 base, J lost 4 bases, and 3 bases stayed unmatched.

Here the CDR3 reads CASGLVYEQYF. The CDR3 nucleotides read TGTGCTAGTGGTTTGGTCTACGAGCAGTACTTC. The V gene is TRBV12-5, the J gene TRBJ2-7, with D hard to call. Trimming took 0 bases from V and 3 from J, leaving 0 bases between them. Looked up from germline, CDR1 is LGHNT and CDR2 is FRNRAP. The CDR3 loop spans 11 amino acids. Using reference TRBV12-5 and TRBJ2-7 for the parts outside the CDR3, the full variable domain is DARVTQTPRHKVTEMGQEVTMRCQPILGHNTVFWYRQTMMQGLELLAYFRNRAPLDDSGMPKDRFSAEMPDATLATLKIQPSEPRDSAVYFCASGLVYEQYFGPGTRLTVT.

This clone has a handful of counts. The chain links TRBV6-6 to TRBJ2-2; weak D call: TRBD1 (5 bases). Trimming pared 4 bases from V and 0 bases from J, leaving 6 bases between. The CDR3 sequence is 14 residues long. Germline CDR1 reads MNHNY; CDR2 reads SVGAGI (reference sequence). The CDR3 loop reads CASSWTTNTGELFF. DNA for the CDR3: TGTGCCAGCAGTTGGACAACGAACACCGGGGAGCTGTTTTTT.

This sequence joins TRBV6-6 and TRBJ2-1; D gene unclear. Germline loops: CDR1 MNHNY, CDR2 SVGAGI (reference sequence). The CDR3 has 13 amino acids. Between the trimmed V and J ends, which lost 8 bases and 4 bases, there was a span of 12 bases. CDR3 coding DNA: TGTGCCAGCCACGACGCGATATACAATGAGCAGTTCTTC. This sequence encodes CASHDAIYNEQFF.

The CDR3 DNA reads as TGCGCCAGCAGTGATATGGGGGGTAGTTCTGGAAACACCATATATTTT. It yields the protein CASSDMGGSSGNTIYF. The chain employs TRBV10-2 and TRBJ1-3, with a weak D call TRBD1 (5 bases). The germline V gene has CDR1 WSHSY and CDR2 SAAADI. The V end was cut by 3 bases, the J end by 1 base, with 13 bases between. This CDR3 comprises 16 residues.

This chain uses TRBV27 with TRBJ2-1; D possibly corresponds to TRBD2 (5 bases). The CDR3 spans 13 residues. The germline V gene encodes CDR1 MNHEY and CDR2 SMNVEV (reference sequence). V was clipped by 6 bases and J by 6 bases, with 12 bases between them. CDR3 region: CASSQLGVNEQFF. DNA of the CDR3: TGTGCCAGCAGCCAACTCGGGGTCAATGAGCAGTTCTTC.

This clone was counted once. V usage is TRBV5-4 and J usage is TRBJ2-3; 9 nucleotides match TRBD2. There are 14 residues in the CDR3. Germline V gene sequence: CDR1 SGHNT, CDR2 YYREEE (reference sequence). V shed 1 base and J 6 bases; nucleotides not matched to a gene: 3. CDR3 sequence (DNA): TGTGCCAGCAGCTTGTCTAGCGGGGAGGATACGCAGTATTTT. It specifies CASSLSSGEDTQYF.

V is TRBV6-6 and J is TRBJ1-4; 8 nucleotides match TRBD1. CDR1 and CDR2 from the germline V gene are MNHNY and SVGAGI (reference sequence). CDR3 length equals 16 residues. V lost 1 base and J lost 5; bases outside the gene matches: 6. CDR3 loop: CASSYWKRDRNEKLFF. The CDR3 DNA reads as TGTGCCAGCAGTTACTGGAAACGGGACAGGAATGAAAAACTGTTTTTT.

This sequence joins TRBV19 and TRBJ1-2; the D gene is possibly TRBD1 (5 bases). The germline V and J ends were trimmed by 0 bases and 6 bases, with 17 bases remaining between them. Germline V CDR1 and CDR2: LNHDA, SQIVND (reference sequence). The CDR3 has 16 residues. Written as DNA, the CDR3 is TGTGCCAGTAGTATAGATGGCCGGACACCCCGGGATGGCTACACCTTC. Its protein product is CASSIDGRTPRDGYTF.